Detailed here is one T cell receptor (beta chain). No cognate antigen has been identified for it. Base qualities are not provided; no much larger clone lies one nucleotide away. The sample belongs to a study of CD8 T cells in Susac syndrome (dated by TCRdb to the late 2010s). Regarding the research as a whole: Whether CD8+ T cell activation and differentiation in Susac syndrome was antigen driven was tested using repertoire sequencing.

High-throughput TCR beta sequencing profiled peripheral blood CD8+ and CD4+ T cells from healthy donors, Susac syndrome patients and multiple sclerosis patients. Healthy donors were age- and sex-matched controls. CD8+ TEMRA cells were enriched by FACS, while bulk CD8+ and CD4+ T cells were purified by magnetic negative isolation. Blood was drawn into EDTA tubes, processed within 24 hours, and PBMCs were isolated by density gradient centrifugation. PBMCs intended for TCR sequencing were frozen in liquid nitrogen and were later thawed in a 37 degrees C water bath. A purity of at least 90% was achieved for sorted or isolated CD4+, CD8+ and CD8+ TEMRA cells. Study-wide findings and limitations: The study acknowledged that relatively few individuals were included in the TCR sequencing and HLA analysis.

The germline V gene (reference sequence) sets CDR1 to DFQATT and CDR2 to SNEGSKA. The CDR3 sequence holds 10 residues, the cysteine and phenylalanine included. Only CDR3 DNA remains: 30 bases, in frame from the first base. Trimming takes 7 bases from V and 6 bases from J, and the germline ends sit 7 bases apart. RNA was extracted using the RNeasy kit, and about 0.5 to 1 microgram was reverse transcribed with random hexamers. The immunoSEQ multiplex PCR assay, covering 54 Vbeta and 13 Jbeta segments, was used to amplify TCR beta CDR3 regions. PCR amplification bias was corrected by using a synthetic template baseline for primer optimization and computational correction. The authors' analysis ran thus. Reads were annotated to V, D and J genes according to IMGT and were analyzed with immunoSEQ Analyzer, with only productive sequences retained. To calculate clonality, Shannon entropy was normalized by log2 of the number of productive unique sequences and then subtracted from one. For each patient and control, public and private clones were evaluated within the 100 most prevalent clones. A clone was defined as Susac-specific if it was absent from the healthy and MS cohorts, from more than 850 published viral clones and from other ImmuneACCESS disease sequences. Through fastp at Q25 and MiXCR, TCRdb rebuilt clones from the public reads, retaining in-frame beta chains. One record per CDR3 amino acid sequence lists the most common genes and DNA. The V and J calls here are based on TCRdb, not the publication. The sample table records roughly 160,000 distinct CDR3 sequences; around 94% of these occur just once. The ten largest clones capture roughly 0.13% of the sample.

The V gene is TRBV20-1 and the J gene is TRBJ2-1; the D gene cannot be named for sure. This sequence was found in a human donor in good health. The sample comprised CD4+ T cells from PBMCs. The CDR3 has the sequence CSGLGNEQFF. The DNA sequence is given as TGCAGTGGATTAGGCAATGAGCAGTTCTTC.